This T cell receptor beta chain is drawn from a study of Ad26.COV2.S vaccination and SARS-CoV-2 variants. About the study: Participants got Ad26.COV2.S intramuscularly, once or twice 56 days apart.

With V trimmed by 2 bases and J by 5 bases, 5 bases remained unmatched. This CDR3 region has 14 residues. CDR1 MNHEY and CDR2 SVGEGT come from the germline V gene. With respect to this clone: The target antigen is unknown.

The method was immunoSEQ multiplex PCR; TCRdb's version includes in-frame clones alone and lacks a portion of them. The table includes approximately 340,000 clones, 85% detected once. Findings of the study overall: TCR breadth and depth estimates may have understated total T cell responses.

Treatment given: over 15 received Ad26.COV2.S at low or high dose, single or two shots; about 5 received placebo; per-sample allocation not given. At day 63 after the first vaccine or placebo injection, samples were drawn. The chain couples TRBV6-2 or TRBV6-3 to TRBJ2-5; TRBD2 agrees at 7 bases. The receptor comes from a person between 18 and 65 years old who received the Ad26.COV2.S COVID-19 vaccine or a placebo. Sequencing was performed on peripheral blood, taken in a trial of Ad26.COV2.S vaccine versus placebo. CDR3 DNA: TGTGCCAGCAGTTACCTTGGGGGGGATGAGACCCAGTACTTC. The encoded protein is CASSYLGGDETQYF.